This TCR beta chain derives from a study of blood T cell repertoires in COVID-19. Study-wide background: Researchers got acute and convalescent COVID-19 samples from the United States, Italy and Spain. The analysed material was cDNA or gDNA that came from T cells, B-cell-depleted T cells, or PBMCs.

The CDR3 sequence is 19 residues long. Germline V CDR1 and CDR2: LGHNA, YSLEER. V was clipped by 4 bases and J by 4 bases; unmatched bases: 14. Authors' methods: Amplified reference gene primers provided the basis for estimating nucleated cell counts. Assay used: immunoSEQ multiplex PCR; TCRdb lists only in-frame clones, some missing. Clone size and the V and J calls come from that table; the DNA yielded D and trimming. In the table there are 200,000 to 250,000 clones, approximately 85% of which are singletons. The chain couples TRBV4-3 to TRBJ2-5; 14 bases are shared with TRBD2. This receptor was identified in a woman in her 70s with acute or convalescent COVID-19. The sample consisted of peripheral blood. CDR3 in amino acids: CASSRAPPTSGGATETQYF. Here the CDR3 DNA reads TGCGCCAGCAGCCGAGCTCCCCCGACTAGCGGGGGGGCCACAGAGACCCAGTACTTC.